Sequencing of this T cell receptor beta chain was carried out in a study of blood T cell repertoires in COVID-19. Study-wide context: COVID-19 samples from acute and convalescent phases originated in the United States, Italy and Spain. T cells, B-cell-depleted T cells, or PBMCs supplied cDNA or gDNA.

The repertoire was sequenced with immunoSEQ multiplex PCR; TCRdb's copy has only in-frame clones and lacks some. Among about 180,000 clones listed, roughly nine tenths were seen once. Individuals drawn from 24 US areas were about 18 to 89 years old. Self-reported history from a screening survey and questionnaire set each donor's cohort. The receptor was derived from a woman aged 40 to 49 with acute COVID-19. Sequenced material: PBMCs or T cells enriched from blood (not recorded which).

CDR3 protein: CASSIEQGMNTEAFF. Written as DNA, the CDR3 is TGTGCCAGTAGTATTGAACAGGGCATGAACACTGAAGCTTTCTTT. V usage is TRBV19 and J usage is TRBJ1-1; possible D gene TRBD1, 6 bases. V lost 3 bases and J 0 bases, leaving 11 bases between the germline ends. CDR3 size: 15 residues. The germline V gene has CDR1 LNHDA and CDR2 SQIVND (reference sequence).